These 27 T cell receptor beta chains were all obtained from the same sample, sequenced in a study of T cells after yellow fever vaccination. TCRdb re-called the 5' RACE reads through MiXCR, storing one row per CDR3 protein. This sample has approximately 85,000 distinct CDR3 sequences, with about 14% found just once. Specimen: CD8+ T cells not binding an NS4B(214-222) dextramer, sorted from PBMCs, collected less than 25 days after the first yellow fever vaccination. The receptor source for this set is a man younger than 35 who received the YFV17D yellow fever vaccine.

This clonotype was detected a few times. This sequence joins TRBV6-2 or TRBV6-3 and TRBJ1-1, with D hard to call. The V gene lost 4 bases and the J gene lost 1 base, with 7 bases spanning the gap. This CDR3 comprises 13 residues. The germline gives CDR1 MNHEY, CDR2 SVGEGT. The CDR3 sequence: CASSWTENTEAFF. CDR3 in DNA: TGTGCCAGCAGTTGGACGGAGAACACTGAAGCTTTCTTT.

This chain joins TRBV21-1 and TRBJ1-2; TRBD1 is the table's D call, not checked against the DNA. TRBV21-1 has pseudogene status. The CDR3 sequence is 12 residues long. As DNA, the CDR3 is TGTGCCCGGGACCTTGACAGCGATGGCTACACCTTC. Protein: CARDLDSDGYTF.

The chain employs TRBV20-1 and TRBJ1-1, with TRBD1 as a possible D gene (5 bases). Germline CDR1 reads DFQATT; CDR2 reads SNEGSKA (reference sequence). The V and J ends lost 3 bases and 3 bases respectively, with 17 bases between them. CDR3 size: 15 residues. In DNA form, the CDR3 reads TGCAGTGCTAGTAGTTTTGGGACGGGCGACACTGAAGCTTTCTTT. Residues: CSASSFGTGDTEAFF.

This chain uses TRBV12-3 or TRBV12-4 with TRBJ2-7; no clear D gene. V lost 3 bases, J lost 3 bases, and 3 bases lay in between. The CDR3 sequence is 11 residues long. The CDR3 DNA follows: TGTGCCAGCAGTTTCAACTACGAGCAGTACTTC. It encodes CASSFNYEQYF.

In this sample, this clonotype turned up many times. V gene TRBV15 combines with J gene TRBJ1-4; 10 nucleotides agree with TRBD1. This CDR3 contains 16 residues. Trimming took 1 base from V and 7 from J; bases not matched to a gene: 6. CDR1 is LNHNV and CDR2 is YYDKDF in the germline V gene (reference sequence). The CDR3 bases are TGTGCCACCAGCAGAGCCAGGGGACAGGGGACTGAAAAACTGTTTTTT. Amino acid sequence: CATSRARGQGTEKLFF.

This chain joins TRBV19 and TRBJ2-3; D is possibly TRBD2 (5 bases). Trimming removed 1 base from V and 0 bases from J, with 8 bases in between. In germline, CDR1 is LNHDA, CDR2 SQIVND (reference sequence). The CDR3 is 15 amino acids. The CDR3 spells CASSIGGDSTDTQYF. CDR3 in DNA: TGTGCCAGTAGTATAGGGGGAGATAGCACAGATACGCAGTATTTT.

V usage is TRBV7-6 and J usage is TRBJ2-7; 7 nucleotides match TRBD2. The CDR3 runs 15 residues. Trimming removed 2 bases from V and 7 bases from J; junction bases left unmatched: 11. Per the germline V gene, CDR1 is SGHVS and CDR2 is FNYEAQ. This CDR3 is CASSLHPSGGREQYF. The CDR3 nucleotides are TGTGCCAGCAGCTTACATCCTAGCGGTGGGAGGGAGCAGTACTTC.

In this sample, this clonotype turned up a few times. The V call is TRBV7-8, the J call TRBJ2-7; 7 bases fit TRBD1. The CDR3 covers 14 residues. CDR1 is SGHVS and CDR2 is FQNEAQ in the germline V gene. Germline trimming cut 1 base from V and 3 bases from J; bases unmatched to any gene: 3. Here the CDR3 reads CASSLGGQIYEQYF. CDR3 in DNA: TGTGCCAGCAGCTTAGGGGGACAGATCTACGAGCAGTACTTC. Filled out from reference TRBV7-8 and TRBJ2-7, the complete variable domain reads GAGVSQSPRYKVAKRGQDVALRCDPISGHVSLFWYQQALGQGPEFLTYFQNEAQLDKSGLPSDRFFAERPEGSVSTLKIQRTQQEDSAVYLCASSLGGQIYEQYFGPGTRLTVT.

In this sample, this clonotype turned up a few times. The chain recombines TRBV6-5 with TRBJ1-1, with 8 bases aligning to TRBD1. Losses at the gene ends were 2 bases for V and 5 bases for J; bases not matched to a gene: 4. This CDR3 is built from 14 residues. CDR1 is MNHEY, CDR2 SVGAGI, per germline. The CDR3 reads CASSYQTGETEAFF. The DNA for the CDR3 is TGTGCCAGCAGTTACCAGACAGGGGAGACTGAAGCTTTCTTT.

The V call is TRBV11-2, the J call TRBJ2-7; TRBD1 aligns across 7 bases. The trim removed 1 base at V and 4 bases at J, leaving 7 bases unmatched. Germline CDR1 and CDR2: SGHAT and FQNNGV. The CDR3 is made up of 15 amino acids. The CDR3 sequence: CASSLGETGIYEQYF. CDR3 DNA: TGTGCCAGCAGCTTAGGTGAGACAGGGATTTACGAGCAGTACTTC.

This clonotype was recorded a few times. The rearrangement links TRBV5-6 to TRBJ2-3, with 11 bases lining up with TRBD2. Trimming cost V 4 bases and J 2 bases; bases outside gene matches: 3. This CDR3 has 15 residues. Germline lookup yields CDR1 SGHDT and CDR2 YYEEEE. In nucleotides, the CDR3 is TGTGCCAGCAGCCGACTAGCGGGGAACACAGATACGCAGTATTTT. Residues: CASSRLAGNTDTQYF.

This clonotype was seen a few times. V and J are TRBV4-3 and TRBJ2-7; 8 bases fit TRBD1. V was pared by 0 bases and J by 4 bases, with 11 bases of the junction left unmatched. Germline lookup yields CDR1 LGHNA and CDR2 YSLEER. The CDR3 covers 17 residues. This chain's CDR3 is CASSQDHVPGGLYEQYF. DNA of the CDR3: TGCGCCAGCAGCCAAGATCATGTCCCAGGGGGCCTGTACGAGCAGTACTTC.

This clonotype turned up a few times. V and J are TRBV4-1 and TRBJ2-5, with D perhaps assigned TRBD1 or TRBD2 (6 bases each). V was cut by 0 bases and J by 2 bases, with 10 bases left in between. The V gene's germline CDR1 is MGHRA and CDR2 YSYEKL. The CDR3 is 15 amino acids. CDR3 amino acids: CASSQEGGFQETQYF. CDR3 bases: TGCGCCAGCAGCCAAGAAGGGGGGTTTCAAGAGACCCAGTACTTC.

For the CDR3, the DNA is TGTGCCAGCACCCGGACAGGGCACACTGAAGCTTTCTTT. Its translation: CASTRTGHTEAFF. V and J are TRBV6-6 and TRBJ1-1; 8 nucleotides agree with TRBD1. J gave up 3 bases and V 7 bases, and 4 bases lay outside the gene matches. The CDR3 totals 13 residues. Germline CDR1 reads MNHNY; CDR2 reads SVGAGI (reference sequence).

Written as DNA, the CDR3 is TGTGCCAGCAGTTTATCGGGGGGCACCTACGAGCAGTACTTC. Protein: CASSLSGGTYEQYF. This rearrangement joins TRBV27 to TRBJ2-7; perhaps D is TRBD1 or TRBD2 (6 bases each). The germline gives CDR1 MNHEY, CDR2 SMNVEV (reference sequence). V lost 0 bases, J lost 2 bases, and 8 bases lay in between. The CDR3 sequence is 14 residues long.

This clonotype was recorded a few times. CDR3 DNA sequence: TGTGCCACCAGCAGAGATGCCTATCGGGGGGGCTTAAATGAGCAGTTCTTC. Protein: CATSRDAYRGGLNEQFF. The gene calls are TRBV15 and TRBJ2-1; 8 bases are a match to TRBD2. In germline, CDR1 is LNHNV, CDR2 YYDKDF (reference sequence). This CDR3 contains 17 residues. V lost 0 bases and J lost 7; bases outside the gene matches: 11.

This clonotype has more than one count but fewer than ten. The chain combines TRBV27 with TRBJ2-1; the match to TRBD1 covers 10 bases. The CDR3 covers 19 residues. J gave up 0 bases and V 5 bases, and 13 bases lay outside the gene matches. Germline V gene data show CDR1 as MNHEY and CDR2 as SMNVEV (reference sequence). The CDR3 here is CASSHPRGTGEFSYNEQFF. DNA for the CDR3: TGTGCCAGCAGTCACCCTCGCGGGACAGGGGAGTTCTCCTACAATGAGCAGTTCTTC.

This clonotype turned up a few times. The J gene is TRBJ2-1, the V gene TRBV7-2; D ambiguous. Trimming took 3 bases from V and 2 from J, leaving 8 bases between them. The CDR3 spans 14 residues. Germline V gives CDR1 SGHTA, CDR2 FQGNSA. The CDR3, as DNA: TGTGCCAGCAGCTTCACTGGGACCTACAATGAGCAGTTCTTC. It codes for CASSFTGTYNEQFF.

The V call is TRBV2, the J call TRBJ2-5; 10 positions match TRBD2. Germline-derived CDR1 and CDR2 are SNHLY and FYNNEI. V gave up 6 bases and J gave up 0 bases; unmatched junction bases: 7. This CDR3 has 16 amino acids. The CDR3 loop reads CASSESLAGYQETQYF. The CDR3 region has the DNA TGTGCCAGCAGCGAGTCACTAGCGGGGTACCAAGAGACCCAGTACTTC.

A few counts support this clonotype. The V and J genes are TRBV6-2 or TRBV6-3 and TRBJ2-7, with TRBD2 identical over 7 bases. CDR1 is MNHEY and CDR2 is SVGEGT in the germline V gene. The V segment lost 8 bases and the J segment 3 bases; nucleotides outside the gene matches: 10. The CDR3 runs 14 residues. Here the CDR3 reads CASSVQRGYYEQYV. The DNA for the CDR3 is TGTGCCAGCTCGGTCCAGCGGGGCTACTACGAGCAGTACGTC.

The chain employs TRBV6-2 or TRBV6-3 and TRBJ1-5; 9 bases are shared with TRBD1. Trimming took 4 bases from V and 7 from J; bases not matched to a gene: 5. CDR1 MNHEY and CDR2 SVGEGT come from the germline V gene. The CDR3 is 14 amino acids. Written as DNA, the CDR3 is TGTGCCAGCAGTTCGGGGACAGGGACCCAGCCCCAGCATTTT. Amino acids: CASSSGTGTQPQHF.

This clonotype has just a few counts. DNA of the CDR3: TGCAGCGTTGAACGGGGGGGGTACGAGCAGTACTTC. It specifies CSVERGGYEQYF. The V call is TRBV29-1, the J call TRBJ2-7; 8 nucleotides line up with TRBD2. V shed 2 bases, J shed 4 bases, and the junction held 1 base outside the gene matches. The CDR3 loop spans 12 amino acids. The germline CDR1 and CDR2 sequences are SQVTM and ANQGSEA.

This clonotype was seen a few times. DNA of the CDR3: TGCGCCAGCAGCTTGGTTAGGACAGGAGGCTACGAGCAGTACTTC. Translation: CASSLVRTGGYEQYF. The chain carries TRBV5-1 and TRBJ2-7; 7 bases are a match to TRBD1. Germline CDR1 reads SGHRS; CDR2 reads YFSETQ. The V segment lost 0 bases and the J segment 3 bases; nucleotides outside the gene matches: 6. The CDR3 contains 15 residues.

V usage is TRBV15 and J usage is TRBJ2-5, with a possible D match to TRBD1 (6 bases). Germline CDR1 and CDR2: LNHNV and YYDKDF (reference sequence). V dropped 0 bases and J dropped 5 bases, with 13 bases sitting between them. The CDR3 totals 15 residues. Here the CDR3 reads CATSRDRGVGETQYF. The CDR3 DNA reads as TGTGCCACCAGCAGAGACAGGGGAGTGGGGGAGACCCAGTACTTC.

This clonotype was found many times. The V call is TRBV27, the J call TRBJ1-2; D remains ambiguous. The CDR3 is 17 amino acids. CDR1 and CDR2 from the germline V gene are MNHEY and SMNVEV (reference sequence). With 6 bases removed from V and 5 bases from J, the gap between germline ends came to 25 bases. Here the CDR3 reads CASSTIPVAAPPYGYTF. The CDR3 nucleotides read TGTGCCAGCAGCACCATTCCAGTGGCAGCACCTCCTTATGGCTACACCTTC.

The V call is TRBV20-1, the J call TRBJ2-7; 9 nucleotides match TRBD1. After removal of 6 bases from V and 2 bases from J, the junction contained 5 bases not matched to a gene. CDR3 length: 13 residues. The germline gives CDR1 DFQATT, CDR2 SNEGSKA (reference sequence). CDR3 coding DNA: TGCAGTGCGCGACAGGGGGGAACCTACGAGCAGTACTTC. This translates into CSARQGGTYEQYF.

A few counts support this clonotype. V and J are TRBV12-3 or TRBV12-4 and TRBJ1-2; the D is unclear. V was shortened by 7 bases and J by 6 bases, with 12 bases between the two germline ends. This CDR3 contains 12 residues. The CDR3 region is CASTEDGHGYTF. In nucleotides, the CDR3 is TGTGCCAGCACTGAGGACGGGCATGGCTACACCTTC.